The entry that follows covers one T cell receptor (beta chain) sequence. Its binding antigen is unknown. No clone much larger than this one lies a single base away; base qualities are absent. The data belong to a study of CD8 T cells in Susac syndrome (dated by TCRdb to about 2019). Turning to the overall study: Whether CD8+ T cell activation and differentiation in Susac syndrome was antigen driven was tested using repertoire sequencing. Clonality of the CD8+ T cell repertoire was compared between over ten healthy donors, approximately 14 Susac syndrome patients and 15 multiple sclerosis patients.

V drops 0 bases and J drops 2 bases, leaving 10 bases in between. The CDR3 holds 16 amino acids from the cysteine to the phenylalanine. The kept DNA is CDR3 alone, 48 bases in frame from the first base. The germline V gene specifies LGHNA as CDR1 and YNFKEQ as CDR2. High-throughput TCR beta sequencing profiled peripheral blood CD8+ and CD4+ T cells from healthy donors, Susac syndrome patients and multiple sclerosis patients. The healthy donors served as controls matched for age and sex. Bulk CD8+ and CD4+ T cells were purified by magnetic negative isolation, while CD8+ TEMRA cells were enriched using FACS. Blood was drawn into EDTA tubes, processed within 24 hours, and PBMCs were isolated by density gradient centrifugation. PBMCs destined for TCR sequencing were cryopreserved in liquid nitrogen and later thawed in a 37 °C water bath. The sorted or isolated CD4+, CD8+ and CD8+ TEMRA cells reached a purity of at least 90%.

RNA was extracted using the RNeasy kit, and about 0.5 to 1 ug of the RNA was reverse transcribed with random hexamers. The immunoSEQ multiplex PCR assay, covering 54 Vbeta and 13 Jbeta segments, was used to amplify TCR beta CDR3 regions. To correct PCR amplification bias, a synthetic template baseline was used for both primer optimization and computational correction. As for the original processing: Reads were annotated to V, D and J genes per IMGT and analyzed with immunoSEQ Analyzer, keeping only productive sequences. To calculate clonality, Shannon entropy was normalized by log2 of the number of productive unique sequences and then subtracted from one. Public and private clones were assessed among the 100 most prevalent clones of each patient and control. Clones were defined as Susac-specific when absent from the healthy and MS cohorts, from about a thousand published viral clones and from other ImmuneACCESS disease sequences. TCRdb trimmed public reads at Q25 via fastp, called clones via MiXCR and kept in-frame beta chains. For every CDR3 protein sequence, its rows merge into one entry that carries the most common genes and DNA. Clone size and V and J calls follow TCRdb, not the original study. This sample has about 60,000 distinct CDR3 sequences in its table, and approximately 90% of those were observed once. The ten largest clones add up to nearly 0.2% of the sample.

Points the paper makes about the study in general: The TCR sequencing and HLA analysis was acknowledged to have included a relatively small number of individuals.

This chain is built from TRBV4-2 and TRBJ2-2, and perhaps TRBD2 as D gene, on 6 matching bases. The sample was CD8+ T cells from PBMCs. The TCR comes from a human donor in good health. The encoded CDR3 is CASSQDPGDNTGELFF. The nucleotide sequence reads TGTGCCAGCAGCCAAGATCCGGGGGATAACACCGGGGAGCTGTTTTTT.